The 14 T cell receptor beta chains reported below all come from one sample, sequenced in a study of cytomegalovirus exposure and HLA in healthy donors (dated by TCRdb to 2016 to 2017). The library was made by the immunoSEQ multiplex PCR assay. For the multiplex PCR, a mixture combining 60 forward primers for TCR Vbeta segments and 13 reverse primers for TCR Jbeta segments was used. Sourced from immuneACCESS, this table was stored by TCRdb with only in-frame sequences that have V and J called. A share of the clones is absent; for the studies checked, an unresolved V gene accounts for under half, and the remainder has no known explanation. The table for this sample records 200,000 to 250,000 clones. The ten largest clones capture about 1% of the sample. Sequenced sample: PBMCs. These receptor sequences come from a woman in her twenties or thirties in good health and CMV-seropositive.

The genes are TRBV5-4 and TRBJ2-7, with 9 bases lining up with TRBD2. This CDR3 comprises 13 residues. The germline V gene encodes CDR1 SGHNT and CDR2 YYREEE (reference sequence). V shed 0 bases, J shed 12 bases, and the junction held 7 bases outside the gene matches. The CDR3 spells CASSLGAGGPGYF. The CDR3, as DNA: TGTGCCAGCAGCTTGGGGGCGGGAGGGCCGGGGTACTTC.

The rearrangement links TRBV2 to TRBJ2-1; 8 nucleotides align to TRBD1. The CDR3 is 14 residues long. The ends lost 4 bases at V and 7 bases at J; junction bases unmatched: 6. Looked up from germline, CDR1 is SNHLY and CDR2 is FYNNEI. The CDR3 protein is CASSVGQGRNEQFF. CDR3 nucleotide sequence: TGTGCCAGCAGTGTTGGACAGGGTAGGAATGAGCAGTTCTTC.

The J gene is TRBJ1-2, the V gene TRBV30; D is possibly TRBD1 (5 bases). The germline V gene has CDR1 GTSNPN and CDR2 SVGIG (reference sequence). This CDR3 contains 12 residues. Trimming stripped 2 bases from V and 6 bases from J, with 10 bases between. CDR3 region: CAWSLKGNGYTF. In DNA form, the CDR3 reads TGTGCCTGGAGTCTAAAGGGGAATGGCTACACCTTC.

The DNA for the CDR3 is TGTGCCAGCAGTGTTCGAGGGAATCAGCCCCAGCATTTT. Translated, it gives CASSVRGNQPQHF. V gene TRBV6-5 combines with J gene TRBJ1-5; D is uncertain. The CDR3 contains 13 residues. Germline-derived CDR1 and CDR2 are MNHEY and SVGAGI. V lost 5 bases and J lost 4, with 9 bases in between.

The chain links TRBV4-3 to TRBJ2-3, with 9 bases that match TRBD2. After removal of 1 base from V and 5 bases from J, the junction contained 7 bases not matched to a gene. CDR1 is LGHNA and CDR2 is YSLEER in the germline V gene. The CDR3 covers 16 residues. CDR3 coding DNA: TGCGCCAGCAGCCAAGGGGTAGCGGGGGTGATAGATACGCAGTATTTT. This translates into CASSQGVAGVIDTQYF.

The chain is built from TRBV5-1 and TRBJ2-1; TRBD2 might be the D (7 bases). Germline V gene lookup returns CDR1 SGHRS and CDR2 YFSETQ. V lost 0 bases and J 6 bases, leaving 16 bases between the germline ends. CDR3 length equals 16 residues. This CDR3 is CASSLGPGGPLNEQFF. CDR3 sequence (DNA): TGCGCCAGCAGCTTGGGGCCGGGGGGCCCCCTCAATGAGCAGTTCTTC.

The gene calls are TRBV29-1 and TRBJ2-3; 10 positions match TRBD2. The J segment lost 1 base and the V segment lost 6 bases, leaving 7 bases of the junction unmatched. The CDR3 covers 15 residues. Germline assignment: CDR1 SQVTM and CDR2 ANQGSEA. The CDR3 DNA sequence: TGCAGCGTAGATGATAGCGGGAGGCGCACAGATACGCAGTATTTT. As protein: CSVDDSGRRTDTQYF.

V usage is TRBV28 and J usage is TRBJ1-3; possible D gene TRBD1, 5 bases. Trimming took off 7 bases at V and 7 bases at J, with 17 bases between the two ends. Germline assignment: CDR1 MDHEN and CDR2 SYDVKM. The CDR3 is 14 amino acids. The CDR3 reads CASKAQAGPNTIYF. DNA of the CDR3: TGTGCCAGCAAGGCACAGGCAGGGCCCAACACCATATATTTT.

The V call is TRBV7-9, the J call TRBJ2-3; 11 bases line up with TRBD2. The CDR3 has 16 residues. Unmatched junction bases numbered 10, after V lost 5 bases and J lost 6 bases. Germline assignment: CDR1 SEHNR and CDR2 FQNEAQ (reference sequence). The CDR3 coding sequence is TGTGCCAGCAGCCGAGACTATAGCGGGGGGGGTGATACGCAGTATTTT. Its translation is CASSRDYSGGGDTQYF.

The J gene is TRBJ2-1, the V gene TRBV6-5, with D possibly being TRBD2 (5 bases). Between the trimmed V and J ends, which lost 6 bases and 0 bases, there was a span of 12 bases. The germline gives CDR1 MNHEY, CDR2 SVGAGI. The CDR3 has 15 residues. The CDR3 loop is CASRPWESSYNEQFF. CDR3 coding DNA: TGTGCCAGCAGGCCCTGGGAGAGCTCCTACAATGAGCAGTTCTTC.

This rearrangement joins TRBV29-1 to TRBJ1-1; 9 positions match TRBD1. Per the germline V gene, CDR1 is SQVTM and CDR2 is ANQGSEA. This CDR3 has 15 amino acids. Unmatched junction bases numbered 6, after V lost 3 bases and J lost 1 base. The CDR3 region is CSVDRRTGANTEAFF. DNA of the CDR3: TGCAGCGTTGATCGCCGGACAGGGGCGAACACTGAAGCTTTCTTT. Full variable domain (rest looked up from reference TRBV29-1 and TRBJ1-1): SAVISQKPSRDICQRGTSLTIQCQVDSQVTMMFWYRQQPGQSLTLIATANQGSEATYESGFVIDKFPISRPNLTFSTLTVSNMSPEDSSIYLCSVDRRTGANTEAFFGQGTRLTVV.

The chain links TRBV7-9 to TRBJ1-6; 7 positions agree with TRBD1. CDR3 length: 18 residues. Germline CDR1 SEHNR, CDR2 FQNEAQ (reference sequence). J gave up 1 base and V 6 bases, and 12 bases lay outside the gene matches. DNA of the CDR3: TGTGCCAGCAGTTCATACTTACAGGGGATGTCCTATAATTCACCCCTCCACTTT. Its translation is CASSSYLQGMSYNSPLHF.

The V gene is TRBV10-3, the J gene TRBJ2-1, with D maybe TRBD2 (5 bases). The CDR3 has 15 amino acids. Trimming took off 2 bases at V and 5 bases at J, with 13 bases between the two ends. Germline assignment: CDR1 ENHRY and CDR2 SYGVKD. Here the CDR3 reads CAISEKRAGDNEQFF. CDR3 bases: TGTGCCATCAGTGAGAAGAGGGCAGGAGACAATGAGCAGTTCTTC.

The V call is TRBV4-3, the J call TRBJ2-1, with 11 nucleotides matching TRBD2. CDR3 length: 19 residues. Trimming cost V 0 bases and J 2 bases; bases outside gene matches: 9. Germline V lookup: CDR1 LGHNA, CDR2 YSLEER. The CDR3, as DNA: TGCGCCAGCAGCCAAGACAATACACCGGGACTAGCGGCCTACAATGAGCAGTTCTTC. Translating it yields CASSQDNTPGLAAYNEQFF.